One sample yielded the 32 T cell receptor beta chains listed below, sequenced in a study of a mutant IDH1 vaccine in newly diagnosed glioma. Time point noted: week 23, last vaccination. Doses of 300 ug of mutant IDH1 20-mer peptide were given with topical imiquimod. No antigen is known for these receptors. Assay used: immunoSEQ multiplex PCR; TCRdb lists only in-frame clones, some missing. The repertoire consists of 41,000 or so clones, with about four fifths occurring once and the leading ten covering about 6.3%. The sample here was PBMCs, taken from a glioma patient whose treatment included an IDH1 peptide vaccine. These receptors were collected from a middle-aged woman with glioma. Some clones in this sample may be carry-over from other donors' samples.

V is TRBV5-6 and J is TRBJ1-5, with D unresolved. V was pared by 3 bases and J by 4 bases, with 11 bases between. From germline, CDR1 is SGHDT and CDR2 YYEEEE. The CDR3 loop spans 14 amino acids. The CDR3 protein is CASSSTYRNQPQHF. The CDR3 region has the DNA TGTGCCAGCAGCTCCACGTACCGAAATCAGCCCCAGCATTTT.

This chain joins TRBV5-1 and TRBJ2-7, with D maybe TRBD2 (6 bases). The V and J ends lost 5 bases and 2 bases respectively, with 17 bases between them. Germline values: CDR1 SGHRS, CDR2 YFSETQ. CDR3 size: 15 residues. CDR3 in amino acids: CASRLTPSGAYEQYF. As DNA, the CDR3 is TGCGCCAGCAGGTTGACTCCATCGGGAGCCTACGAGCAGTACTTC.

The CDR3 DNA reads as TGCGCCAGCAGCTTGGGTCGGCCCCGAGGGGAGCAGTACTTC. As protein: CASSLGRPRGEQYF. This chain joins TRBV5-1 and TRBJ2-7; TRBD2 is a possible D gene (5 bases). This CDR3 is built from 14 residues. Trimming shortened V by 0 bases and J by 7 bases, and 14 bases separated the two germline ends. Germline-derived CDR1 and CDR2 are SGHRS and YFSETQ. The whole variable domain, filled in from reference TRBV5-1 and TRBJ2-7, reads KAGVTQTPRYLIKTRGQQVTLSCSPISGHRSVSWYQQTPGQGLQFLFEYFSETQRNKGNFPGRFSGRQFSNSRSEMNVSTLELGDSALYLCASSLGRPRGEQYFGPGTRLTVT.

V is TRBV27 and J is TRBJ2-2, with 8 nucleotides matching TRBD1. V lost 2 bases and J lost 1; bases outside the gene matches: 3. Per germline, CDR1 MNHEY and CDR2 SMNVEV (reference sequence). This CDR3 contains 16 residues. The CDR3 coding sequence is TGTGCCAGCAGTTTACTCGGACAGGGGAACACCGGGGAGCTGTTTTTT. Its translation is CASSLLGQGNTGELFF.

As concerns this clone: Within the sample, other DNA sequences also encode this same CDR3. The CDR3 DNA reads as TGTGCCAGCAGCTTAAACAGGGTGGGAGGGGAGACCCAGTACTTC. Its translation is CASSLNRVGGETQYF. The chain joins TRBV11-2 to TRBJ2-5, with D possibly being TRBD2 (7 bases). The CDR3 has 15 amino acids. V was trimmed by 2 bases and J by 5 bases, leaving 15 bases between them. Germline CDR1 is SGHAT and CDR2 is FQNNGV.

The chain uses TRBV5-1 and TRBJ1-2, with TRBD1 matching over 7 bases. V dropped 2 bases and J dropped 4; count of bases not matched to a gene: 2. CDR3 length equals 13 residues. CDR1 SGHRS and CDR2 YFSETQ come from the germline V gene. The CDR3 loop reads CASSFRTGYGYTF. The CDR3 DNA reads as TGCGCCAGCAGCTTCCGGACAGGCTATGGCTACACCTTC.

The V call is TRBV6-1, the J call TRBJ1-4; D might be TRBD1 (5 bases). CDR3 length: 13 amino acids. The V gene lost 5 bases and the J gene lost 4 bases, with 8 bases spanning the gap. The germline gives CDR1 MNHNS, CDR2 SASEGT. CDR3 in DNA: TGTGCCAGCAGTCGGGGGGTTAATGAAAAACTGTTTTTT. Its protein is CASSRGVNEKLFF.

The rearrangement joins TRBV5-4 to TRBJ2-5; 7 nucleotides agree with TRBD1. The CDR3 runs to 14 residues. V gave up 1 base and J gave up 3 bases; unmatched junction bases: 3. Per germline, CDR1 SGHNT and CDR2 YYREEE (reference sequence). The CDR3 sequence: CASSLRTGEETQYF. CDR3 in DNA: TGTGCCAGCAGCTTGAGAACAGGGGAAGAGACCCAGTACTTC.

This chain joins TRBV4-1 and TRBJ2-5; TRBD1 agrees at 8 bases. CDR1 is MGHRA and CDR2 is YSYEKL in the germline V gene. V was clipped by 0 bases and J by 2 bases; unmatched bases: 5. The CDR3 contains 16 residues. In nucleotides, the CDR3 is TGCGCCAGCAGCCAAGACCCGGGACAGGCTCAAGAGACCCAGTACTTC. Encoded protein: CASSQDPGQAQETQYF.

This clone was observed a few times. V usage is TRBV27 and J usage is TRBJ2-5, with 8 nucleotides matching TRBD1. Germline CDR1 and CDR2: MNHEY and SMNVEV (reference sequence). The CDR3 length is 15 residues. The J segment lost 4 bases and the V segment lost 0 bases, leaving 4 bases of the junction unmatched. The CDR3 is CASSLSVTGVETQYF. CDR3 in DNA: TGTGCCAGCAGTTTATCAGTGACAGGGGTAGAGACCCAGTACTTC.

The chain carries TRBV7-3 and TRBJ2-5; 10 bases are a match to TRBD2. V lost 2 bases to trimming and J lost 4 bases; unmatched junction nucleotides: 13. Germline V gene sequence: CDR1 SGHTA, CDR2 FQGTGA. This CDR3 contains 18 residues. The CDR3 reads CASSLFPLVAGGGETQYF. CDR3 DNA sequence: TGTGCCAGCAGCTTATTCCCCTTAGTAGCGGGAGGCGGAGAGACCCAGTACTTC.

J is TRBJ1-1 and V is TRBV5-1; D ambiguous. Germline CDR1 and CDR2: SGHRS and YFSETQ. The CDR3 totals 15 residues. Between the trimmed V and J ends, which lost 2 bases and 0 bases, there was a span of 11 bases. In DNA form, the CDR3 reads TGCGCCAGCAGCTTCCAGAGAGGAATGAACACTGAAGCTTTCTTT. Translating it yields CASSFQRGMNTEAFF.

This clone has a handful of counts. The chain carries TRBV9 and TRBJ2-2; D not certain. The CDR3 extends over 13 amino acids. CDR1 SGDLS and CDR2 YYNGEE come from the germline V gene. The ends were cut back, 0 bases at V and 4 bases at J, with 4 bases in the middle. CDR3 protein: CASSVDITGELFF. As DNA, the CDR3 is TGTGCCAGCAGCGTAGATATCACCGGGGAGCTGTTTTTT.

The chain has TRBV5-4 and TRBJ1-2; TRBD1 agrees at 7 bases. Germline CDR1 SGHNT, CDR2 YYREEE (reference sequence). The CDR3 loop spans 16 amino acids. J gave up 2 bases and V 0 bases, and 7 bases lay outside the gene matches. The CDR3 sequence is CASSLGGDRENYGYTF. In DNA form, the CDR3 reads TGTGCCAGCAGCTTGGGGGGAGACAGGGAAAACTATGGCTACACCTTC. The full variable domain, rest sourced from reference TRBV5-4 and TRBJ1-2, is ETGVTQSPTHLIKTRGQQVTLRCSSQSGHNTVSWYQQALGQGPQFIFQYYREEENGRGNFPPRFSGLQFPNYSSELNVNALELDDSALYLCASSLGGDRENYGYTFGSGTRLTVV.

This chain links TRBV11-3 with TRBJ2-2; 9 bases agree with TRBD2. Germline loops: CDR1 SGHNT, CDR2 YENEEA. This CDR3 comprises 16 residues. J lost 7 bases, V lost 5 bases, and 11 bases had no gene match. The CDR3 reads CASSLRTSALSGELFF. In DNA form, the CDR3 reads TGTGCCAGCAGCCTCCGGACTAGCGCCCTAAGCGGGGAGCTGTTTTTT. Variable domain in full (rest from reference TRBV11-3 and TRBJ2-2): EAGVVQSPRYKIIEKKQPVAFWCNPISGHNTLYWYLQNLGQGPELLIRYENEEAVDDSQLPKDRFSAERLKGVDSTLKIQPAELGDSAVYLCASSLRTSALSGELFFGEGSRLTVL.

The V gene is TRBV7-2, the J gene TRBJ2-5; D ambiguous. V gave up 5 bases and J gave up 7 bases, with 11 bases separating them. Germline V gene lookup returns CDR1 SGHTA and CDR2 FQGNSA. CDR3 size: 12 residues. The CDR3 bases are TGTGCCAGCAGCGCACCGGGCCGGACCCAGTACTTC. This sequence encodes CASSAPGRTQYF.

This clone was seen a handful of times. V is TRBV19 and J is TRBJ1-1; D is possibly TRBD1 (5 bases). Germline CDR1 LNHDA, CDR2 SQIVND (reference sequence). Trimming cost V 3 bases and J 8 bases, with 10 bases left between them. CDR3 length: 12 amino acids. The CDR3 spells CASSILAGEAFF. The CDR3 coding sequence is TGTGCCAGTAGTATTCTGGCAGGGGAAGCTTTCTTT. The variable domain in full, with the rest retrieved from reference TRBV19 and TRBJ1-1, is DGGITQSPKYLFRKEGQNVTLSCEQNLNHDAMYWYRQDPGQGLRLIYYSQIVNDFQKGDIAEGYSVSREKKESFPLTVTSAQKNPTAFYLCASSILAGEAFFGQGTRLTVV.

The chain links TRBV27 to TRBJ2-3; 7 bases map to TRBD2. Trimming removed 2 bases from V and 2 bases from J; junction bases left unmatched: 4. Germline V gene data show CDR1 as MNHEY and CDR2 as SMNVEV (reference sequence). The CDR3 covers 15 residues. The CDR3 spells CASSLGQRDTDTQYF. The DNA of the CDR3 is TGTGCCAGCAGTTTAGGGCAGCGGGACACAGATACGCAGTATTTT.

V usage is TRBV11-3 and J usage is TRBJ1-1; D call uncertain. The germline CDR1 and CDR2 sequences are SGHNT and YENEEA. V was trimmed by 0 bases and J by 14 bases, leaving 13 bases between them. CDR3 size: 12 residues. The CDR3 bases are TGTGCCAGCAGCTTAGACAGCCCTCCTATCTTCTTT. Protein sequence: CASSLDSPPIFF.

This clone came up a few times. Here the CDR3 DNA reads TGTGCCACCAAAAGTACAACAGGGTCTAATGAAAAACTGTTTTTT. It codes for CATKSTTGSNEKLFF. The chain joins TRBV10-3 to TRBJ1-4, with D possibly being TRBD1 (6 bases). The CDR3 length is 15 residues. Per the germline V gene, CDR1 is ENHRY and CDR2 is SYGVKD. Trimming left V 10 bases short and J 3 bases short, with 18 bases between.

This CDR3 reads CASSSERQAGVTDTQYF. CDR3 sequence (DNA): TGCGCCAGCAGCTCTGAAAGGCAAGCGGGAGTCACAGATACGCAGTATTTT. The V call is TRBV5-1, the J call TRBJ2-3, with TRBD2 matching 8 bases. CDR3 size: 17 residues. The V segment lost 3 bases and the J segment 2 bases; nucleotides outside the gene matches: 11. Germline V gene lookup returns CDR1 SGHRS and CDR2 YFSETQ.

The J gene is TRBJ2-4, the V gene TRBV5-1; 9 bases match TRBD1. The length of the CDR3 is 16 residues. The germline V gene has CDR1 SGHRS and CDR2 YFSETQ. With 3 bases clipped from V and 8 bases from J, the junction kept 12 bases outside the gene matches. CDR3 sequence: CASSSDLQGAVDIQYF. The CDR3, as DNA: TGCGCCAGCAGCTCGGACCTACAGGGGGCGGTTGACATTCAGTACTTC.

This clone was counted only a few times. This chain links TRBV4-2 with TRBJ2-2, with TRBD1 matching 12 bases. CDR1 is LGHNA and CDR2 is YNFKEQ in the germline V gene. J lost 1 base, V lost 8 bases, and 8 bases had no gene match. The CDR3 loop spans 17 amino acids. The CDR3 sequence is CASGTGTGGWNTGELFF. DNA of the CDR3: TGTGCCAGCGGGACCGGGACAGGGGGCTGGAACACCGGGGAGCTGTTTTTT.

The chain couples TRBV2 to TRBJ2-1; the match to TRBD2 covers 7 bases. The CDR3 has 17 residues. Germline CDR1 SNHLY, CDR2 FYNNEI. V lost 4 bases and J lost 0; bases outside the gene matches: 9. The CDR3 DNA reads as TGTGCCAGCAGTGCTTTCCCCCCTAGCGGCTCCTACAATGAGCAGTTCTTC. The encoded protein is CASSAFPPSGSYNEQFF.

Of note for this clone: Other DNA sequences of this sample code for an identical CDR3. The chain has TRBV7-2 and TRBJ2-5; D possibly corresponds to TRBD2 (6 bases). The CDR3 covers 12 residues. Germline values: CDR1 SGHTA, CDR2 FQGNSA. V was trimmed by 3 bases and J by 5 bases, leaving 7 bases between them. CDR3 loop: CASSLAGETQYF. Here the CDR3 DNA reads TGTGCCAGCAGCTTGGCGGGGGAGACCCAGTACTTC.

The CDR3 region is CASSIEGRDGYTF. As DNA, the CDR3 is TGTGCCAGTAGTATAGAGGGACGCGATGGCTACACCTTC. The chain is built from TRBV19 and TRBJ1-2, with D maybe TRBD1 (5 bases). This CDR3 has 13 amino acids. Trimming took 0 bases from V and 6 from J, leaving 8 bases between them. Germline V gives CDR1 LNHDA, CDR2 SQIVND (reference sequence).

This clone was seen only a few times. The CDR3 here is CASREVNQPQHF. DNA of the CDR3: TGTGCCAGCAGGGAGGTTAATCAGCCCCAGCATTTT. This chain links TRBV2 with TRBJ1-5; D call uncertain. The germline V gene encodes CDR1 SNHLY and CDR2 FYNNEI. The CDR3 is 12 amino acids. The germline V and J ends were trimmed by 6 bases and 4 bases, with 7 bases remaining between them.

V and J are TRBV28 and TRBJ1-5; perhaps TRBD1 as D (6 bases). This CDR3 has 17 residues. V lost 4 bases and J 1 base, leaving 17 bases between the germline ends. Germline V gene sequence: CDR1 MDHEN, CDR2 SYDVKM. CDR3 protein: CASSSGRGLSSNQPQHF. The CDR3 DNA reads TGTGCCAGCAGTTCCGGCAGGGGATTATCCAGCAATCAGCCCCAGCATTTT.

The chain recombines TRBV4-1 with TRBJ1-6; the D gene is possibly TRBD1 (6 bases). CDR3 length: 18 residues. Trimming removed 1 base from V and 4 bases from J, with 17 bases in between. Germline CDR1 is MGHRA and CDR2 is YSYEKL. As DNA, the CDR3 is TGCGCCAGCAGCCAAGCTACGGGGGGCAAGGGGTATAATTCACCCCTCCACTTT. The encoded protein is CASSQATGGKGYNSPLHF.

CDR3 amino acids: CASSPGGSSEQFF. The CDR3 DNA reads as TGTGCCAGCTCCCCGGGGGGGTCTAGTGAGCAGTTCTTC. V gene TRBV6-5 combines with J gene TRBJ2-1; 8 bases match TRBD2. Trimming at V came to 8 bases and at J to 9 bases, leaving 9 bases not matched to a gene. Germline CDR1 is MNHEY and CDR2 is SVGAGI. This CDR3 region has 13 residues.

This clone was recorded many times. The chain is built from TRBV19 and TRBJ1-4; no clear D gene. V was trimmed by 1 base and J by 8 bases, leaving 11 bases between them. Germline loops: CDR1 LNHDA, CDR2 SQIVND (reference sequence). This CDR3 has 14 residues. This CDR3 reads CASSIVQNGEKLFF. CDR3 DNA: TGTGCCAGTAGTATAGTACAGAACGGAGAAAAACTGTTTTTT.

This clone was found once. The chain couples TRBV5-4 to TRBJ2-2, with 10 bases fitting TRBD2. The length of the CDR3 is 17 residues. J gave up 4 bases and V 3 bases, and 9 bases lay outside the gene matches. CDR1 and CDR2 (germline): SGHNT, YYREEE (reference sequence). The CDR3 protein is CASSSPPSGGATGELFF. CDR3 nucleotide sequence: TGTGCCAGCAGCTCCCCGCCTAGCGGGGGTGCCACCGGGGAGCTGTTTTTT.